The 19 T cell receptor beta chains below all came from one sample that was sequenced in a study of blood T cell repertoires in COVID-19. Libraries were prepared by immunoSEQ multiplex PCR; TCRdb keeps only in-frame clonotypes and omits some of them. The sample has some 700,000 clones, approximately 90% seen once. Specimen: peripheral blood. These receptors originate from a woman aged 18-29 years with acute or convalescent COVID-19.

The rearrangement uses TRBV7-3 and TRBJ1-1; 11 nucleotides match TRBD1. The CDR3 consists of 14 residues. Losses at the gene ends were 8 bases for V and 5 bases for J; bases not matched to a gene: 7. Per the germline V gene, CDR1 is SGHTA and CDR2 is FQGTGA. The CDR3 is CASGQGADGTEAFF. CDR3 coding DNA: TGTGCCAGCGGACAGGGGGCAGACGGGACTGAAGCTTTCTTT.

This clone came up once. The chain is built from TRBV28 and TRBJ2-3; 8 bases line up with TRBD2. Germline lookup yields CDR1 MDHEN and CDR2 SYDVKM. With 1 base clipped from V and 2 bases from J, the junction kept 8 bases outside the gene matches. The CDR3 runs to 17 residues. This CDR3 is CASSLFPGLAPTDTQYF. The DNA of the CDR3 is TGTGCCAGCAGTTTATTCCCTGGACTAGCCCCCACAGATACGCAGTATTTT.

The CDR3 DNA reads as TGTGCTAGTGGCTCCGGACAGGGGGCAGGTCGAGGGGATACGCAGTATTTT. Translating gives CASGSGQGAGRGDTQYF. J is TRBJ2-3 and V is TRBV12-5; 11 bases fit TRBD1. Germline CDR1 and CDR2: LGHNT and FRNRAP. After removal of 6 bases from V and 6 bases from J, the junction contained 14 bases not matched to a gene. The CDR3 is made up of 17 amino acids.

This chain uses TRBV6-5 with TRBJ2-7; D unclear. Germline V gene data show CDR1 as MNHEY and CDR2 as SVGAGI. V was pared by 0 bases and J by 3 bases, with 12 bases between. This CDR3 spans 15 amino acids. The CDR3 reads CASSYSRFGDYEQYF. In nucleotides, the CDR3 is TGTGCCAGCAGTTACTCTCGCTTTGGAGACTACGAGCAGTACTTC.

This chain connects TRBV5-1 to TRBJ2-2; D might be TRBD1 (5 bases). The CDR3 totals 15 residues. From germline, CDR1 is SGHRS and CDR2 YFSETQ. V lost 0 bases to trimming and J lost 6 bases, with 12 bases between them. Written as DNA, the CDR3 is TGCGCCAGCAGCTTGGATACCCCAGGGTCCGGGGAGCTGTTTTTT. Amino acids: CASSLDTPGSGELFF.

This chain connects TRBV19 to TRBJ2-1; D perhaps matches TRBD2 (5 bases). V gave up 3 bases and J gave up 4 bases, with 13 bases separating them. This CDR3 spans 15 amino acids. CDR1 and CDR2 from the germline V gene are LNHDA and SQIVND (reference sequence). The CDR3 DNA reads TGTGCCAGTAGTATTGAGCGGTTGACATACAATGAGCAGTTCTTC. Protein sequence: CASSIERLTYNEQFF.

V usage is TRBV7-2 and J usage is TRBJ1-4; 7 bases map to TRBD1. The trim removed 1 base at V and 7 bases at J, leaving 9 bases unmatched. CDR3 length: 16 residues. Germline CDR1 SGHTA, CDR2 FQGNSA. The CDR3 region has the DNA TGTGCCAGCAGCTTAGTACGACAGGGCGGGCGTGAAAAACTGTTTTTT. Protein: CASSLVRQGGREKLFF.

This clone was seen just once. The chain uses TRBV2 and TRBJ1-6; D may be TRBD1 (6 bases). The CDR3 totals 13 residues. V was trimmed by 11 bases and J by 7 bases, leaving 15 bases between them. CDR1 is SNHLY and CDR2 is FYNNEI in the germline V gene. The chain's CDR3 is CAGGGRGNSPLHF. In DNA form, the CDR3 reads TGTGCCGGGGGGGGCAGGGGAAATTCACCCCTCCACTTT.

This chain connects TRBV6-6 to TRBJ2-5; 8 positions match TRBD1. Germline V gene sequence: CDR1 MNHNY, CDR2 SVGAGI (reference sequence). Trimming cost V 6 bases and J 7 bases; bases outside gene matches: 7. CDR3 length: 13 residues. CDR3 nucleotides: TGTGCCAGCAGGCAGGGGGCCCTGGGGACCCAGTACTTC. It specifies CASRQGALGTQYF.

J is TRBJ1-4 and V is TRBV10-1, with unresolved D. The CDR3 covers 14 residues. Germline V gene lookup returns CDR1 WNHNN and CDR2 SYGVQD (reference sequence). V dropped 4 bases and J dropped 7 bases, with 13 bases sitting between them. The CDR3 DNA reads TGCGCCAGCAGTGTCGGAGGGTTCGTTGAAAAACTGTTTTTT. Translated, it gives CASSVGGFVEKLFF.

The chain couples TRBV3-1 (or the pseudogene TRBV3-2) to TRBJ1-1; 9 positions match TRBD1. The CDR3 extends over 15 amino acids. Germline values: CDR1 LGHDT, CDR2 YNNKEL (reference sequence). Germline trimming cut 5 bases from V and 0 bases from J; bases unmatched to any gene: 4. The CDR3 sequence is CASSFRDRVNTEAFF. For the CDR3, the DNA is TGTGCCAGCAGCTTTCGGGACAGGGTGAACACTGAAGCTTTCTTT.

V is TRBV7-8 and J is TRBJ1-2, with D perhaps matching TRBD1 (5 bases). The CDR3 spans 16 residues. Germline V gives CDR1 SGHVS, CDR2 FQNEAQ. V gave up 0 bases and J gave up 5 bases, with 16 bases separating them. This chain's CDR3 is CASSLAGGASAYGYTF. In DNA form, the CDR3 reads TGTGCCAGCAGCTTAGCGGGGGGAGCCTCTGCTTATGGCTACACCTTC.

This clone was seen just once. This specimen includes other DNA sequences encoding the same CDR3. The chain is built from TRBV27 and TRBJ1-5; 8 bases are shared with TRBD1. The CDR3 loop spans 14 amino acids. J was trimmed by 3 bases and V by 6 bases; bases with no gene match: 4. From germline, CDR1 is MNHEY and CDR2 SMNVEV (reference sequence). CDR3 region: CASSLTGANQPQHF. CDR3 nucleotide sequence: TGTGCCAGCAGCCTGACAGGGGCCAATCAGCCCCAGCATTTT.

The chain couples TRBV4-3 to TRBJ2-1; D is undetermined. Germline loops: CDR1 LGHNA, CDR2 YSLEER. Between the trimmed V and J ends, which lost 4 bases and 2 bases, there was a span of 15 bases. The CDR3 length is 16 residues. Written as DNA, the CDR3 is TGCGCCAGCAGCCGGGCCGGTACTTACCCCTACAATGAGCAGTTCTTC. It translates to CASSRAGTYPYNEQFF.

This rearrangement joins TRBV18 to TRBJ2-5, with 10 nucleotides matching TRBD2. Unmatched junction bases numbered 7, after V lost 1 base and J lost 2 bases. The CDR3 runs 17 residues. CDR1 is KGHSH, CDR2 LQKENI, per germline. CDR3 nucleotides: TGTGCCAGCTCACCACTTGCGTCTAGCGGGGGACAAGAGACCCAGTACTTC. Its protein is CASSPLASSGGQETQYF.

The chain recombines TRBV6-5 with TRBJ1-3, with 8 positions matching TRBD1. The CDR3 has 15 residues. Looked up from germline, CDR1 is MNHEY and CDR2 is SVGAGI. V was pared by 4 bases and J by 6 bases, with 8 bases of the junction left unmatched. DNA of the CDR3: TGTGCCAGCAGTTTAACGGGACAGGCGTTAAACACCATATATTTT. Its translation: CASSLTGQALNTIYF.

This clone was seen just once. Here the CDR3 reads CASSNRNIQYF. The CDR3 coding sequence is TGTGCCAGTAGTAACAGGAACATTCAGTACTTC. This chain uses TRBV19 with TRBJ2-4; weak D call: TRBD1 (5 bases). This CDR3 region has 11 residues. Germline V gene sequence: CDR1 LNHDA, CDR2 SQIVND (reference sequence). V lost 4 bases to trimming and J lost 7 bases, with 5 bases between them.

The chain employs TRBV6-2 or TRBV6-3 and TRBJ1-2; D not resolved. Germline CDR1 MNHEY, CDR2 SVGEGT. V was pared by 2 bases and J by 5 bases, with 15 bases between. CDR3 size: 15 residues. The CDR3 region is CASSYNTGRAYGYTF. CDR3 bases: TGTGCCAGCAGTTACAATACGGGAAGAGCTTATGGCTACACCTTC.

This chain joins TRBV5-4 and TRBJ2-1; perhaps TRBD1 as D (5 bases). V shed 3 bases and J shed 4 bases, with 14 bases lying between them. The CDR3 covers 15 residues. Germline V gene lookup returns CDR1 SGHNT and CDR2 YYREEE (reference sequence). CDR3 region: CASSSSPGAYNEQFF. In DNA, the CDR3 is TGTGCCAGCAGCTCCTCCCCTGGGGCTTACAATGAGCAGTTCTTC.